This T cell receptor beta chain was obtained from a study of long-term antiretroviral therapy in people with HIV. Looking at the study overall: The oldest samples precede the 2015 immediate-ART recommendation by about a decade. Study-wide results and limits: Older ART regimens may have been in use when blood was drawn between about 2004 and 2018.

This was the immunoSEQ v3.0 assay at survey level. The assay was immunoSEQ multiplex PCR, and TCRdb's table has in-frame clones only and misses some. The table has 35,000 to 45,000 clones, roughly 78% seen once. The cryopreserved samples used held 1-10 million PBMC prior to extraction of DNA. Trimming shortened V by 6 bases and J by 5 bases, and 19 bases separated the two germline ends. Germline CDR1 is PRHDT and CDR2 is FYEKMQ (reference sequence). The CDR3 covers 16 residues. Notes on this clone: What it recognizes is unknown.

This material consisted of unsorted PBMCs, taken 3.4 years after starting antiretroviral therapy. The V and J genes are TRBV13 and TRBJ2-2, with TRBD1 as a possible D gene (6 bases). The sequence was obtained from a man aged 25-45 years with HIV. Written as DNA, the CDR3 is TGTGCCAGCAGTCGGTCCGGGACATCAACGACCGGGGAGCTGTTTTTT. It specifies CASSRSGTSTTGELFF.